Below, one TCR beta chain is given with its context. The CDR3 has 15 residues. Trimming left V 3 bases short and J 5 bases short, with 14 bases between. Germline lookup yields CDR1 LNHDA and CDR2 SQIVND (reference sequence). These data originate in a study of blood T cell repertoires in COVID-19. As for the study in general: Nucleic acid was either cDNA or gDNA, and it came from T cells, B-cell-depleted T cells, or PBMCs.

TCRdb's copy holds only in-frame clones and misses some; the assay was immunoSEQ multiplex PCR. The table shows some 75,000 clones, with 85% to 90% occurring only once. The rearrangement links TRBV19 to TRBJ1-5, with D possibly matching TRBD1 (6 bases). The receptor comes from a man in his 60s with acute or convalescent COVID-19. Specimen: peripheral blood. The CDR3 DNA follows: TGTGCCAGTAGTATCGTAGGGGGGGCCCATCAGCCCCAGCATTTT. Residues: CASSIVGGAHQPQHF.